This TCR beta chain was recorded in a study of molecular identifiers for immune sequencing clone quantification. The CDR3 runs to 15 residues. V trimming: 5 bases; J trimming: 2 bases; junction bases outside the gene matches: 2. The germline V gene has CDR1 MNHEY and CDR2 SVGEGT. General study results and limits: Highly expanded clone sizes could be underestimated by identical TCR molecules that share a barcode.

This clonotype was detected many times. The antigen remains undetermined. MiXCR, run by TCRdb on the PCR reads, gives a single entry per CDR3 protein. The table has more than 95,000 distinct CDR3 sequences, roughly a quarter seen once. Source material: naive CD8+ T cells from blood, with Jurkat cell RNA spiked in. Documented subset: FACS-sorted CD8+CD4-CCR7+CD45RA+ naive T cells. The chain recombines TRBV6-2 or TRBV6-3 with TRBJ2-1, with 11 positions matching TRBD2. This receptor was identified in a human donor in good health. Some libraries in this study had Jurkat cell RNA spiked in. CDR3 DNA sequence: TGTGCCAGCAGTGATAGCGGGGGGGCCTACAATGAGCAGTTCTTC. It specifies CASSDSGGAYNEQFF.